This T cell receptor beta chain stems from a study of read filtering for tumor transcriptome and immune sequencing. Study-level background: Whole-transcriptome libraries were prepared after DNase treatment.

This library used approximately 390 ng RNA and molecular barcoded adaptors spanning alpha/delta and beta/gamma chains. TCRdb reprocessed the reads with MiXCR, giving one entry per CDR3 protein. The data contain tens of thousands of distinct CDR3 sequences, approximately 15% of them seen just once; the ten biggest clones take up 45%. The sample holds many counts of this clonotype. Sequencing input: a population of CD138-negative cells sorted from bone marrow. This receptor was obtained from a donor older than 35 with multiple myeloma.

This CDR3 is CASSSGQGRQTQYF. DNA for the CDR3: TGTGCCAGCAGCTCGGGACAGGGACGACAGACCCAGTACTTC. The genes are TRBV5-5 and TRBJ2-5, with 9 bases that match TRBD1. The J segment lost 6 bases and the V segment lost 3 bases, leaving 6 bases of the junction unmatched. The CDR3 loop spans 14 amino acids. Germline lookup yields CDR1 SGHKS and CDR2 YYEKEE (reference sequence).